Below are 11 T cell receptor beta chains sequenced from a single sample in a study of control samples from healthy donors and cancer patients. TCRdb keeps only in-frame clones here, not all; method: immunoSEQ multiplex PCR. The table has tens of thousands of clones, roughly 90% seen once. What was sequenced was PBMCs. These receptors all stem from a man in his forties or fifties with colorectal cancer.

As DNA, the CDR3 is TGTGCCAGCAGCCTAATTCATACGCAGTATTTT. Residues: CASSLIHTQYF. The chain is built from TRBV11-3 and TRBJ2-3; the D is unclear. Per the germline V gene, CDR1 is SGHNT and CDR2 is YENEEA. The CDR3 has 11 amino acids. The germline V and J ends were trimmed by 5 bases and 7 bases, with 7 bases remaining between them.

This rearrangement joins TRBV11-2 to TRBJ2-3; TRBD2 aligns across 9 bases. The CDR3 length is 17 residues. Germline V lookup: CDR1 SGHAT, CDR2 FQNNGV. V gave up 4 bases and J gave up 4 bases; unmatched junction bases: 12. CDR3 in amino acids: CASSSGVGGGVSDTQYF. CDR3 coding DNA: TGTGCCAGCAGCTCAGGTGTGGGCGGGGGGGTATCAGATACGCAGTATTTT. Complete variable domain (other parts from reference TRBV11-2 and TRBJ2-3): EAGVAQSPRYKIIEKRQSVAFWCNPISGHATLYWYQQILGQGPKLLIQFQNNGVVDDSQLPKDRFSAERLKGVDSTLKIQPAKLEDSAVYLCASSSGVGGGVSDTQYFGPGTRLTVL.

V gene TRBV21-1 combines with J gene TRBJ2-2; the D segment call TRBD1 is taken from the table without a DNA check. TRBV21-1 is a pseudogene. The CDR3 is 17 residues long. The CDR3 sequence: CASIPRDRATNTGELFF. Written as DNA, the CDR3 is TGTGCCAGCATCCCCCGGGACAGGGCCACGAACACCGGGGAGCTGTTTTTT.

The gene calls are TRBV27 and TRBJ2-7; D may match TRBD1 or TRBD2 (5 bases each). CDR1 is MNHEY and CDR2 is SMNVEV in the germline V gene (reference sequence). V lost 3 bases to trimming and J lost 8 bases, with 14 bases between them. The CDR3 spans 13 residues. The CDR3: CASSLGEMGKQYF. The CDR3 DNA is TGTGCCAGCAGTTTGGGGGAGATGGGGAAGCAGTACTTC.

This rearrangement joins TRBV13 to TRBJ1-2; D remains unclear. Germline loops: CDR1 PRHDT, CDR2 FYEKMQ (reference sequence). V dropped 2 bases and J dropped 7 bases, with 5 bases sitting between them. The CDR3 is made up of 11 amino acids. The CDR3 nucleotides are TGTGCCAGCAGCTTATATGGTGGCTACACCTTC. Amino acid sequence: CASSLYGGYTF.

V gene TRBV6-6 combines with J gene TRBJ2-1; TRBD2 agrees at 9 bases. V lost 8 bases and J lost 2; bases outside the gene matches: 7. Germline-derived CDR1 and CDR2 are MNHNY and SVGAGI (reference sequence). The CDR3 is 15 residues long. As DNA, the CDR3 is TGTGCCAGCCGCAGCGGGGGGCCCGCCTACAATGAGCAGTTCTTC. It is translated as CASRSGGPAYNEQFF.

The CDR3 protein is CASSLGTGLGEKLFF. Here the CDR3 DNA reads TGTGCCAGCAGCTTAGGGACAGGGCTTGGCGAAAAACTGTTTTTT. The rearrangement uses TRBV7-3 and TRBJ1-4; 9 nucleotides match TRBD1. Germline CDR1 reads SGHTA; CDR2 reads FQGTGA. The CDR3 consists of 15 residues. J gave up 8 bases and V 2 bases, and 6 bases lay outside the gene matches.

V usage is TRBV5-1 and J usage is TRBJ2-1; perhaps D is TRBD1 or TRBD2 (5 bases each). Per the germline V gene, CDR1 is SGHRS and CDR2 is YFSETQ. The CDR3 extends over 15 amino acids. Trimming stripped 1 base from V and 8 bases from J, with 16 bases between. CDR3: CASSLFISRGDEQFF. The CDR3 nucleotides read TGCGCCAGCAGCTTGTTCATTAGCCGAGGGGATGAGCAGTTCTTC.

Note on this clone: The junction departs from the called germline gene at one end, perhaps through a read error. The chain combines TRBV6-6 with TRBJ1-5; maybe TRBD1 (5 bases). Germline CDR1 MNHNY, CDR2 SVGAGI (reference sequence). The CDR3 extends over 14 amino acids. In DNA, the CDR3 is TGTGCCAGCACTTACTCGGGGGGGTATCAGCCCCAGCATTTT. Encoded protein: CASTYSGGYQPQHF.

This sequence joins TRBV30 and TRBJ1-3; 12 bases are a match to TRBD1. The V gene end was trimmed by 1 base and the J gene end by 1 base; junction bases not matched to a gene: 5. CDR1 GTSNPN and CDR2 SVGIG come from the germline V gene (reference sequence). This CDR3 has 17 amino acids. The CDR3 bases are TGTGCCTGGAGTGCCGGGACAGGGGGCACTTCTGGAAACACCATATATTTT. The encoded protein is CAWSAGTGGTSGNTIYF.

Here the CDR3 DNA reads TGTGCCTGGAGTGGAGGGACAGGGAGAGAGACCCAGTACTTC. This codes for CAWSGGTGRETQYF. This chain links TRBV30 with TRBJ2-5, with TRBD1 matching 9 bases. The CDR3 runs 14 residues. Germline lookup yields CDR1 GTSNPN and CDR2 SVGIG (reference sequence). With 1 base clipped from V and 4 bases from J, the junction kept 4 bases outside the gene matches. Combining the CDR3 with reference TRBV30 and TRBJ2-5 gives the whole variable domain SQTIHQWPATLVQPVGSPLSLECTVEGTSNPNLYWYRQAAGRGLQLLFYSVGIGQISSEVPQNLSASRPQDRQFILSSKKLLLSDSGFYLCAWSGGTGRETQYFGPGTRLLVL.